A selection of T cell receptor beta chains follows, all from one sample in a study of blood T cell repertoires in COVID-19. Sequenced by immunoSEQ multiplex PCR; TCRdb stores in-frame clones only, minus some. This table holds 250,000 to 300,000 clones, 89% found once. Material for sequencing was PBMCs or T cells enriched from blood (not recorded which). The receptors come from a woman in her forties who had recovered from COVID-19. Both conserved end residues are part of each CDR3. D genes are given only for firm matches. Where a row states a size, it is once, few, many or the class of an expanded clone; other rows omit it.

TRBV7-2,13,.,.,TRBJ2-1,TGTGCCAGCAGCTCAGGTACAGGGAATCGTCCGTTCTTC,CASSSGTGNRPFF
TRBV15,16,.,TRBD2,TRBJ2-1,TGTGCCACCAGCAGAGACGCGGGAGAGGGTTACAATGAGCAGTTCTTC,CATSRDAGEGYNEQFF
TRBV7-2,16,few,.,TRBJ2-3,TGTGCCAGCAGCTTAGGTAGCGGTCCGTTCACAGATACGCAGTATTTT,CASSLGSGPFTDTQYF
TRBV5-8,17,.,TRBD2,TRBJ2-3,TGTGCCAGCAGCTCCGGACTAGCGGGAGGGGCCACAGATACGCAGTATTTT,CASSSGLAGGATDTQYF
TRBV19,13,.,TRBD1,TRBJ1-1,TGTGCCAGTGGACGGACAGGGAACACTGAAGCTTTCTTT,CASGRTGNTEAFF
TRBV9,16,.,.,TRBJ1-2,TGTGCCAGCAGCCCACAGCACGGCACCCTCTACTATGGCTACACCTTC,CASSPQHGTLYYGYTF
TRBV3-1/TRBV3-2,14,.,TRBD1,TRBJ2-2,TGTGCCAGCAGCCGACAGGGGGGCACCGGGGAGCTGTTTTTT,CASSRQGGTGELFF
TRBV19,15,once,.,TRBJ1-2,TGTGCCAGTAGTATCCCATCCGGAGACAACTATGGCTACACCTTC,CASSIPSGDNYGYTF
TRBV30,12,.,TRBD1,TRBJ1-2,TGTGCCTGGAGTGGGGACAGTAGGTCCTACACCTTC,CAWSGDSRSYTF
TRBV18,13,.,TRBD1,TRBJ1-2,TGTGCCAGCTCACCACCCCGTTGGACAGGTCTCACCTTC,CASSPPRWTGLTF
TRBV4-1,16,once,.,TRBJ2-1,TGCGCCAGCAGCCAAGTACGGTTGGTACAGTACAATGAGCAGTTCTTC,CASSQVRLVQYNEQFF
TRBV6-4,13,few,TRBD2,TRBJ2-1,TGTGCCAGCAGCTGGCGGGAGGGCAATGAGCAGTTCTTC,CASSWREGNEQFF
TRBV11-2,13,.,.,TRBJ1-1,TGTGCCAGCAGCTTTGACTCGAACACTGAAGCTTTCTTT,CASSFDSNTEAFF
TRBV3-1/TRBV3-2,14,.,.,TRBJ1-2,TGTGCCAGCAGCCCATGGACAGCTAACTATGGCTACACCTTC,CASSPWTANYGYTF
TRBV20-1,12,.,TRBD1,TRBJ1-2,TGCAGTGCTAGTCTAGGGCGACAGGGGAACACCTTC,CSASLGRQGNTF
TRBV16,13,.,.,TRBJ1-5,TGTGCCAGCAGCCAACTCCTCGGTCAGCCCCAGCATTTT,CASSQLLGQPQHF
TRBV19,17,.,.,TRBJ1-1,TGTGCCAGTAGTATCCCCGCCCACCGGGGGATGAACACTGAAGCTTTCTTT,CASSIPAHRGMNTEAFF
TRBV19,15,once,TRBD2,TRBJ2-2,TGTGCCAGTACGGGACTAGCGGCGAACACCGGGGAGCTGTTTTTT,CASTGLAANTGELFF
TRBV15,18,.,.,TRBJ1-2,TGTGCCACCAGCAGTGAGCCTGGGGGGAGGCCGATTCTCTATGGCTACACCTTC,CATSSEPGGRPILYGYTF
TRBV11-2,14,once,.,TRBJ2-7,TGTGCCAGCAGCTTAGAGATGGCAGTTCGCGAGCAGTACTTC,CASSLEMAVREQYF
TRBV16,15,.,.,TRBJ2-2,TGTGCCAGCAGCCAGGGACAACCGAACACCGGGGAGCTGTTTTTT,CASSQGQPNTGELFF
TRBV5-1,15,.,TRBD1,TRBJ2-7,TGCGCCAGCAGTTTTCCGGGACAGGGTAGCAACGAGCAGTACTTC,CASSFPGQGSNEQYF